This T cell receptor (beta chain) came from a study of cytomegalovirus exposure and HLA in healthy donors. Study-wide results and caveats: Links to common viral pathogens appeared, in a later analysis, for several of the most significant clusters. Exclusion applied to some V segments, including TRBV6-2 and TRBV6-3, as they were indistinguishable. Presence/absence analyses assumed roughly uniform sequencing depth across donors.

V lost 4 bases to trimming and J lost 8 bases, with 14 bases between them. The CDR3 loop spans 13 amino acids. CDR1 and CDR2 from the germline V gene are MNHNS and SASEGT. On this clone: Its antigen is currently unknown.

PCR involved 60 Vbeta and 13 Jbeta primers. Clones were sequenced by immunoSEQ multiplex PCR, and TCRdb holds only the in-frame ones, with some missing. The sample holds 150,000 to 200,000 clones, 82% seen once. The clonotype was recovered from a young woman in good health and CMV-seronegative. What was sequenced was PBMCs. The chain is built from TRBV6-1 and TRBJ1-2; weak D call: TRBD1 (5 bases). CDR3 in amino acids: CASSASGKGGYTF. The CDR3 region has the DNA TGTGCCAGCAGTGCGTCAGGGAAAGGAGGCTACACCTTC.